This is a list of T cell receptor beta chains from one sample in a study of blood T cell repertoires in COVID-19. Method: immunoSEQ multiplex PCR; TCRdb's copy keeps in-frame clones and lacks some. Of 300,000 to 350,000 clones detected, 85% to 90% appear once; the ten largest clones hold about 6%. The specimen was peripheral blood. The source is a woman between 45 and 65 years old with COVID-19, enrolled during active disease. The CDR3 runs from the conserved cysteine through the conserved F or W. A D gene is named only where the DNA matches it firmly. The size of a clone is reported for some rows only, either as once, few or many, or as a class for expanded clones.

cdr3_aa cdr3_nt clone_size j_call d_call v_call
CASSPGTSGSDEQYF TGTGCCAGCAGTCCAGGGACTAGCGGGAGTGACGAGCAGTACTTC - TRBJ2-7 TRBD2 TRBV27
CASSIGPGTSGRAGGFKNIQYF TGTGCCAGTAGTATAGGGCCCGGGACTAGCGGGAGGGCCGGTGGGTTCAAAAACATTCAGTACTTC - TRBJ2-4 TRBD2 TRBV19
CASRRAATASGAFF TGTGCCAGCAGGCGGGCCGCCACGGCCTCGGGAGCTTTCTTT - TRBJ1-1 - TRBV2
CASYRDSFYGYTF TGTGCCAGCTACAGGGATTCATTCTATGGCTACACCTTC once TRBJ1-2 - TRBV2
CASSILTVEFTEAFF TGTGCCAGTAGTATTCTCACAGTAGAGTTCACTGAAGCTTTCTTT few TRBJ1-1 - TRBV19
CASSLQPGAQNEQFF TGTGCCAGCAGCTTGCAACCGGGAGCCCAGAATGAGCAGTTCTTC - TRBJ2-1 - TRBV5-4
CASSYGGGTYNEQFF TGTGCCAGCAGTTACGGCGGCGGGACCTACAATGAGCAGTTCTTC - TRBJ2-1 - TRBV6-5
CASSTGLAGWNEQFF TGTGCCAGTAGTACCGGACTAGCGGGATGGAATGAGCAGTTCTTC once TRBJ2-1 TRBD2 TRBV19
CASSSQTGIAVTYGYTF TGTGCCAGCAGCTCCCAGACAGGGATCGCCGTTACCTATGGCTACACCTTC - TRBJ1-2 TRBD1 TRBV7-2
CASTMDRVNSPLHF TGTGCCAGCACCATGGACAGGGTTAATTCACCCCTCCACTTT - TRBJ1-6 TRBD1 TRBV6-5
CASKDREHYGYTF TGTGCCAGCAAGGACAGAGAGCACTATGGCTACACCTTC - TRBJ1-2 - TRBV5-4
CASSPDSTSGYEQYF TGTGCCAGCAGCCCTGACTCGACTAGTGGGTACGAGCAGTACTTC - TRBJ2-7 - TRBV7-9
CASSFATGTSGSTYEQYF TGTGCCAGCAGCTTTGCCACGGGGACTAGCGGGAGTACGTACGAGCAGTACTTC - TRBJ2-7 TRBD2 TRBV11-2
CSVDLTGGGTEAFF TGCAGCGTTGACCTGACAGGGGGAGGCACTGAAGCTTTCTTT - TRBJ1-1 TRBD1 TRBV29-1
CASKRTGYGYTF TGTGCCAGTAAAAGGACAGGGTATGGCTACACCTTC - TRBJ1-2 TRBD1 TRBV19
CASSGHLNTEAFF TGTGCCAGTAGCGGACACTTGAACACTGAAGCTTTCTTT - TRBJ1-1 - TRBV19
CATAPRDRAHEQYF TGTGCCACCGCCCCCCGGGACAGGGCCCACGAGCAGTACTTC - TRBJ2-7 TRBD1 TRBV24-1
CASRRGRDEAFF TGTGCCAGCAGGAGGGGGCGGGATGAAGCTTTCTTT - TRBJ1-1 TRBD1 TRBV12-3/TRBV12-4
CASSLGLIQYF TGTGCCAGTAGCCTTGGCCTCATTCAGTACTTC - TRBJ2-4 - TRBV19
CASRTSGRALAGELFF TGTGCCAGCAGGACTAGCGGGAGGGCCCTCGCCGGGGAGCTGTTTTTT - TRBJ2-2 TRBD2 TRBV7-9
CASSLTPTGIVGYTF TGTGCCAGCAGCTTAACCCCCACAGGGATTGTTGGCTACACCTTC - TRBJ1-2 - TRBV9
CASRPDRGGRESPLHF TGTGCCAGCAGACCCGACAGGGGGGGCCGGGAATCACCCCTCCACTTT once TRBJ1-6 TRBD1 TRBV6-6
CASSVDRLYGYTF TGTGCCAGCAGTGTCGACAGGTTATATGGCTACACCTTC - TRBJ1-2 - TRBV27
CASSSGSYNEQFF TGCGCCAGCAGCTCCGGGTCCTACAATGAGCAGTTCTTC - TRBJ2-1 - TRBV5-1
CASSLAGQGETQYF TGCGCCAGCAGCTTGGCCGGACAGGGTGAGACCCAGTACTTC once TRBJ2-5 TRBD1 TRBV5-1
CASSYFPNGAPYNEQFF TGTGCCAGCAGTTACTTTCCGAACGGAGCCCCCTACAATGAGCAGTTCTTC once TRBJ2-1 - TRBV6-2/TRBV6-3
CASSYSETGVGSQYF TGTGCCAGCAGTTACTCTGAAACAGGGGTCGGGTCCCAGTACTTC - TRBJ2-5 TRBD1 TRBV6-5
CASSLGGGTEQYF TGTGCCAGCAGCTTAGGGGGCGGGACCGAGCAGTACTTC - TRBJ2-7 - TRBV7-2
CSGLHRGRFLTDTQYF TGCAGCGGACTTCACAGGGGGCGCTTTCTAACAGATACGCAGTATTTT - TRBJ2-3 TRBD1 TRBV29-1
CASNFRLGPQYF TGTGCCAGCAACTTCCGCTTGGGGCCACAGTACTTC - TRBJ2-7 - TRBV7-9
CASRDLGRGYEQYF TGTGCCAGCAGGGACCTGGGGCGGGGCTACGAGCAGTACTTC - TRBJ2-7 - TRBV6-5
CASSFHQGGGNTIYF TGCGCCAGCAGCTTTCATCAGGGAGGTGGAAACACCATATATTTT - TRBJ1-3 - TRBV5-1
CASSLEPTGTRYNEQFF TGTGCCAGCAGCTTAGAACCGACAGGGACGCGTTACAATGAGCAGTTCTTC - TRBJ2-1 TRBD1 TRBV7-7
CASTQSSGANVLTF TGTGCCAGCACACAGAGCTCTGGGGCCAACGTCCTGACTTTC - TRBJ2-6 - TRBV19
CAISARLAGTTDTQYF TGTGCCATCAGTGCTAGGCTAGCGGGTACCACAGATACGCAGTATTTT - TRBJ2-3 TRBD2 TRBV10-3